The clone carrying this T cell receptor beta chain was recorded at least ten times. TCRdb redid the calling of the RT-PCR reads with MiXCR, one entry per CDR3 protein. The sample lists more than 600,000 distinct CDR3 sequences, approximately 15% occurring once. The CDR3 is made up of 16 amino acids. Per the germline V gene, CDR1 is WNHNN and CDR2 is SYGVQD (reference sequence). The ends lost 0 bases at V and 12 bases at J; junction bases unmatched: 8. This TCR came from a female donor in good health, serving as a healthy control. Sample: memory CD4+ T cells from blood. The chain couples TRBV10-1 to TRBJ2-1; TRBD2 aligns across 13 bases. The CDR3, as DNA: TGCGCCAGCAGTGAGTCGATTGGGACTAGCGGGATAAGGCAGTTCTTC. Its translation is CASSESIGTSGIRQFF.